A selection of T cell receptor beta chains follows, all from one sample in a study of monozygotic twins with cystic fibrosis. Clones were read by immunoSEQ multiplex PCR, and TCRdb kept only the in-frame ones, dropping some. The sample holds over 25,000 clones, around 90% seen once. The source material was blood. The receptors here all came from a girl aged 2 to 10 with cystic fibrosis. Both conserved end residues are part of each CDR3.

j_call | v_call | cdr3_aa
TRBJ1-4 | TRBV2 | CASMAGTNEKLFF
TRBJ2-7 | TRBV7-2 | CASSLLAGAGYEQYF
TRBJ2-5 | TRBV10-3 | CAISGGTGETQYF
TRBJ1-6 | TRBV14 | CASSLVQGQTYNSPLHF
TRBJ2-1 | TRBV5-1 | CASSSPGGSRVDASYNEQFF
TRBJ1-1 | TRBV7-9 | CASSDTRNTEAFF
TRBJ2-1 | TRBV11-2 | CASSSLAQDEQFF
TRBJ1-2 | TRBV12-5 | CASGLGQGFYGYTF
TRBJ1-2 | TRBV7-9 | CASSLGRQGRNSYGYTF
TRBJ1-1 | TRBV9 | CASSVGMNTEAFF
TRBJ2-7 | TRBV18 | CASSPQGGGAEQYF
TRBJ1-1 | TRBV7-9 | CASSFTGGEAFF
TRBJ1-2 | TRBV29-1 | CSVDPGGEGYGYTF
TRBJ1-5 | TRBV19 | CASSNTGGNQPQHF
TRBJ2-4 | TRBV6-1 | CASSEMAGGGGKNIQYF
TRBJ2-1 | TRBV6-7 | CASSYSLVLNEQFF
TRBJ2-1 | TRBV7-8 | CASSLGQIGSLGNEQFF
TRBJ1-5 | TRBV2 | CASSEAGHAWGPQHF
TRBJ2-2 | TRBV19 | CASSYGVGGELFF
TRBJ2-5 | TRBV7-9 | CASSLRGGVQGGETQYF
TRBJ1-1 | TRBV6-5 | CASSLGMNTEAFF
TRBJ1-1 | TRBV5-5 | CASSPRLTGVDTEAFF
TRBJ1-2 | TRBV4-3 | CASSQVAWTGNYGYTF
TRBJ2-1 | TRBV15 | CATSGYNEQFF
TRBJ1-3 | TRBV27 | CASSGNPSGNTIYF
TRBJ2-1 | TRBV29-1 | CSVVDTLYYNEQFF
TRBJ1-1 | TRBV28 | CASGPLGSMNTEAFF
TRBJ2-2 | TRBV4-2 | CASSRDGTGVGRSTGELFF
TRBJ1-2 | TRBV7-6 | CASSISGQGLGGYTF
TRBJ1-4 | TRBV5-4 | CASSLGRGEKLFF
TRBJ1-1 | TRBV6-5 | CASSSSGTGGTEAFF
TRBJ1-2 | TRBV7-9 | CASSPTTITEYGYTF